This entry lists 16 T cell receptor beta chains sequenced from one sample in a study of OX40 agonist ivuxolimab in advanced cancers. The repertoire was sequenced with immunoSEQ multiplex PCR; TCRdb's copy has only in-frame clones and lacks some. The table includes about 80,000 clones, 86% detected once. The specimen was CD4+ or CD8+ T cells sorted from blood, collected in a trial of the OX40 agonist ivuxolimab. The receptors derive from an adult with an advanced solid tumor such as melanoma, head and neck, liver or kidney cancer.

The chain has TRBV29-1 and TRBJ2-7; D is ambiguous. This CDR3 contains 11 residues. CDR1 SQVTM and CDR2 ANQGSEA come from the germline V gene. Deletions cut 0 bases from V and 7 bases from J, with 7 bases between. In nucleotides, the CDR3 is TGCAGCGTTGAAGACGTCCGAGAGCAGTACTTC. Its protein product is CSVEDVREQYF.

The chain uses TRBV6-5 and TRBJ1-2; possibly TRBD1 for D (6 bases). This CDR3 has 13 amino acids. The germline V gene encodes CDR1 MNHEY and CDR2 SVGAGI. The V end was cut by 6 bases, the J end by 4 bases, with 12 bases between. The DNA for the CDR3 is TGTGCCAGCAGCGAACAGGGTCCCTATGGCTACACCTTC. As protein: CASSEQGPYGYTF.

This chain joins TRBV6-1 and TRBJ2-5; 7 bases fit TRBD1. There are 14 residues in the CDR3. V shed 4 bases, J shed 5 bases, and the junction held 7 bases outside the gene matches. CDR1 is MNHNS and CDR2 is SASEGT in the germline V gene. CDR3 DNA sequence: TGTGCCAGCAGTGTAAGACAGGGTGGGGAGACCCAGTACTTC. Encoded protein: CASSVRQGGETQYF.

The V call is TRBV7-9, the J call TRBJ1-1, with a tentative D call TRBD1 (6 bases). Looked up from germline, CDR1 is SEHNR and CDR2 is FQNEAQ (reference sequence). The CDR3 runs to 16 residues. The CDR3, as DNA: TGTGTCTCGTCACTAGGGGGGGTGACTGGGAACACTGAAGCTTTCTTT. Translating it yields CVSSLGGVTGNTEAFF. Drawing the rest from reference TRBV7-9 and TRBJ1-1, the complete variable domain is DTGVSQNPRHKITKRGQNVTFRCDPISEHNRLYWYRQTLGQGPEFLTYFQNEAQLEKSRLLSDRFSAERPKGSFSTLEIQRTEQGDSAMYLCVSSLGGVTGNTEAFFGQGTRLTVV.

The chain couples TRBV9 to TRBJ1-2; TRBD1 might be the D (6 bases). Trimming took off 4 bases at V and 4 bases at J, with 17 bases between the two ends. The germline V gene has CDR1 SGDLS and CDR2 YYNGEE. The CDR3 covers 15 residues. CDR3 loop: CASSPRIGRGYGYTF. CDR3 in DNA: TGTGCCAGCAGCCCACGTATCGGCAGGGGCTATGGCTACACCTTC.

This chain uses TRBV29-1 with TRBJ2-3; tentative D call: TRBD1 (6 bases). CDR3 length: 13 residues. Looked up from germline, CDR1 is SQVTM and CDR2 is ANQGSEA. V shed 7 bases and J shed 4 bases, with 15 bases lying between them. The CDR3 sequence is CSGIQGSSDTQYF. The DNA for the CDR3 is TGCAGCGGGATACAGGGTTCATCAGATACGCAGTATTTT.

The rearrangement joins TRBV30 to TRBJ2-5; 7 bases are a match to TRBD2. The CDR3 is 12 amino acids. Per the germline V gene, CDR1 is GTSNPN and CDR2 is SVGIG (reference sequence). Trimming removed 4 bases from V and 1 base from J; junction bases left unmatched: 0. CDR3: CAWTSGQETQYF. In DNA, the CDR3 is TGTGCCTGGACTAGCGGCCAAGAGACCCAGTACTTC.

The rearrangement uses TRBV7-2 and TRBJ2-5, with 9 bases that match TRBD2. The ends lost 5 bases at V and 2 bases at J; junction bases unmatched: 6. Germline CDR1 reads SGHTA; CDR2 reads FQGNSA. The CDR3 loop spans 15 amino acids. The CDR3 sequence: CASSQFSGGQETQYF. Here the CDR3 DNA reads TGTGCCAGCAGCCAGTTTAGCGGGGGACAAGAGACCCAGTACTTC.

The rearrangement links TRBV5-1 to TRBJ2-7, with D maybe TRBD2 (5 bases). The CDR3 is 11 amino acids. The ends were cut back, 4 bases at V and 7 bases at J, with 9 bases in the middle. Germline V CDR1 and CDR2: SGHRS, YFSETQ. This chain's CDR3 is CASSVRGEQYF. The CDR3 bases are TGCGCCAGCAGCGTTAGAGGGGAGCAGTACTTC. Full variable domain (outside the CDR3, taken from reference TRBV5-1 and TRBJ2-7): KAGVTQTPRYLIKTRGQQVTLSCSPISGHRSVSWYQQTPGQGLQFLFEYFSETQRNKGNFPGRFSGRQFSNSRSEMNVSTLELGDSALYLCASSVRGEQYFGPGTRLTVT.

The genes are TRBV9 and TRBJ2-1; D not certain. V was cut by 2 bases and J by 8 bases, with 17 bases left in between. The CDR3 sequence is 15 residues long. CDR1 is SGDLS and CDR2 is YYNGEE in the germline V gene. The CDR3: CASSVRVDRADEQFF. The CDR3, as DNA: TGTGCCAGCAGCGTCCGTGTTGATCGTGCGGATGAGCAGTTCTTC.

This clone was found once. The V gene is TRBV11-2, the J gene TRBJ2-7; D is unclear. CDR1 SGHAT and CDR2 FQNNGV come from the germline V gene. Deletions cut 0 bases from V and 2 bases from J, with 20 bases between. The CDR3 loop spans 18 amino acids. The DNA of the CDR3 is TGTGCCAGCAGCTTAGATCATCGGCCCGGTAGTAAGGCCTACGAGCAGTACTTC. Translated: CASSLDHRPGSKAYEQYF.

V usage is TRBV5-6 and J usage is TRBJ2-1; 7 bases match TRBD2. This CDR3 contains 16 residues. CDR1 is SGHDT and CDR2 is YYEEEE in the germline V gene. Trimming removed 4 bases from V and 3 bases from J; junction bases left unmatched: 10. CDR3 DNA: TGTGCCAGCAGCCACGACGCGGGAGTTCTCTACAATGAGCAGTTCTTC. Translated, it gives CASSHDAGVLYNEQFF.

In its sample, this clone was seen once. CDR3 sequence reads: CASSSSRGGVTQYF. CDR3 nucleotides: TGTGCCAGCAGCTCCTCGAGGGGAGGGGTGACCCAGTACTTC. The V gene is TRBV7-2, the J gene TRBJ2-5; 7 nucleotides line up with TRBD2. J lost 7 bases, V lost 4 bases, and 9 bases had no gene match. From germline, CDR1 is SGHTA and CDR2 FQGNSA. This CDR3 has 14 amino acids. Together with reference TRBV7-2 and TRBJ2-5, the CDR3 gives the full variable domain: GAGVSQSPSNKVTEKGKDVELRCDPISGHTALYWYRQSLGQGLEFLIYFQGNSAPDKSGLPSDRFSAERTGGSVSTLTIQRTQQEDSAVYLCASSSSRGGVTQYFGPGTRLLVL.

V and J are TRBV6-1 and TRBJ2-1; TRBD2 agrees at 13 bases. The CDR3 has 14 residues. Trimming cost V 4 bases and J 13 bases; bases outside gene matches: 7. The germline V gene encodes CDR1 MNHNS and CDR2 SASEGT. For the CDR3, the DNA is TGTGCCAGCAGTGGCCCGGGACTAGCGGGACCACAGTTCTTC. Translating gives CASSGPGLAGPQFF.

The chain combines TRBV7-8 with TRBJ2-3; 7 bases match TRBD1. Per germline, CDR1 SGHVS and CDR2 FQNEAQ. Unmatched junction bases numbered 9, after V lost 1 base and J lost 5 bases. The CDR3 loop spans 16 amino acids. CDR3 protein: CASSLDHRGQRDTQYF. In DNA, the CDR3 is TGTGCCAGCAGCTTAGATCACAGGGGTCAAAGAGATACGCAGTATTTT.

About this clone: Other DNA sequences in this specimen translate into the identical CDR3. The rearrangement links TRBV7-2 to TRBJ1-5; D ambiguous. The CDR3 runs 14 residues. V lost 0 bases, J lost 4 bases, and 7 bases lay in between. CDR1 and CDR2 from the germline V gene are SGHTA and FQGNSA. The CDR3 reads CASSLARGNQPQHF. The CDR3 DNA is TGTGCCAGCAGCTTAGCCCGAGGGAATCAGCCCCAGCATTTT.